Listed here is a single T cell receptor beta chain. Antigen: not known. The authors prepared the TCRbeta library with unique molecular identifiers. TCRdb re-derived calls from the PCR reads in MiXCR, one entry per CDR3 protein. The table lists about 110,000 distinct CDR3 sequences, around 6.4% of them singletons, with more than 20% in the top ten. This sample was included in a study of T-cell reconstitution after alpha-beta-depleted transplantation in children. Germline assignment: CDR1 SGHRS and CDR2 YFSETQ. Trimming removed 9 bases at V and 2 bases at J, with 23 bases between. The length of the CDR3 is 16 residues. The study, taken as a whole, reports: As was reported, about two months after transplant, alpha-beta T cells came from several hundred expanded graft clones.

The J gene is TRBJ2-5, the V gene TRBV5-1; TRBD1 or TRBD2 may be the D gene (5 bases each). The material was PBMCs, mostly from graft donor cells, obtained 360 days after TCRalphabeta/CD19-depleted stem cell transplant. The sequence was collected from a male patient between 2 and 15 years old who had a stem cell transplant for acute lymphoblastic leukemia, so the T cells may come from the graft donor. The CDR3 DNA sequence: TGCGCCACGGGGCCGGGCGCCCCTCCATCGCAAGAGACCCAGTACTTC. Amino acids: CATGPGAPPSQETQYF.